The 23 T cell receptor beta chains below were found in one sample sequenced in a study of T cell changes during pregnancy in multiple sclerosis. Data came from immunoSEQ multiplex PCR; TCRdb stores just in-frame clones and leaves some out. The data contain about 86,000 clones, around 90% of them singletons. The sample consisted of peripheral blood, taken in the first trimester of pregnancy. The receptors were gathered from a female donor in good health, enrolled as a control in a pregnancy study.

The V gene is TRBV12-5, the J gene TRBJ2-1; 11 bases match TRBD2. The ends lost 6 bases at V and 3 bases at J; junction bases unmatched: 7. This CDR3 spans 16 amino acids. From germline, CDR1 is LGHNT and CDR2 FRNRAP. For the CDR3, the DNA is TGTGCTAGTGGATCAGGGACTAGCGGAAACTACAATGAGCAGTTCTTC. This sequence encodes CASGSGTSGNYNEQFF. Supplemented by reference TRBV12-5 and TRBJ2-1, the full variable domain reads DARVTQTPRHKVTEMGQEVTMRCQPILGHNTVFWYRQTMMQGLELLAYFRNRAPLDDSGMPKDRFSAEMPDATLATLKIQPSEPRDSAVYFCASGSGTSGNYNEQFFGPGTRLTVL.

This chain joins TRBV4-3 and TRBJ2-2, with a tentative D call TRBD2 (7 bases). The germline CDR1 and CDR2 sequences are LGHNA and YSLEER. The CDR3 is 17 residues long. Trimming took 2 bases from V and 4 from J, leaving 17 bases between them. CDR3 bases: TGCGCCAGCAGCCAACTGGAGGAGGGGGGGCCCACCGGGGAGCTGTTTTTT. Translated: CASSQLEEGGPTGELFF.

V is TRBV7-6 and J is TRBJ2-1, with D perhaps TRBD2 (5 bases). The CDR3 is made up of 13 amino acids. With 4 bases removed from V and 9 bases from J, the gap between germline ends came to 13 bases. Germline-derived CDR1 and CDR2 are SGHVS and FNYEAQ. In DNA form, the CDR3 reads TGTGCCAGCAGCTCTGGGTCGGGGAGTGAGCAGTTCTTC. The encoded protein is CASSSGSGSEQFF.

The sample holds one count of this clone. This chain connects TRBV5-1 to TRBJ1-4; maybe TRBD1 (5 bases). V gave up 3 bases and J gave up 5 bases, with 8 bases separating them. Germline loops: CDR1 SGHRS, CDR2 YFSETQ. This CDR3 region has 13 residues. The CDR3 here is CASSWKGNEKLFF. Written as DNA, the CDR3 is TGCGCCAGCAGCTGGAAGGGGAATGAAAAACTGTTTTTT.

CDR3 sequence reads: CASSPSGGYEQYF. CDR3 coding DNA: TGTGCCAGCAGCCCTAGCGGGGGCTACGAGCAGTACTTC. The chain carries TRBV7-2 and TRBJ2-7, with 10 bases aligning to TRBD2. Germline CDR1 SGHTA, CDR2 FQGNSA. The CDR3 covers 13 residues. V shed 5 bases, J shed 3 bases, and the junction held 1 base outside the gene matches.

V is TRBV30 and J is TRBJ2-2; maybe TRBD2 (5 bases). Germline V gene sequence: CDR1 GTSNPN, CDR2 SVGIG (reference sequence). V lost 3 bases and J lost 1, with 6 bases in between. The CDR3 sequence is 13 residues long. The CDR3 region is CAWRGGNTGELFF. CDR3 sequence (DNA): TGTGCCTGGAGAGGAGGGAACACCGGGGAGCTGTTTTTT. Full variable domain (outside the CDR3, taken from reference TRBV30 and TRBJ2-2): SQTIHQWPATLVQPVGSPLSLECTVEGTSNPNLYWYRQAAGRGLQLLFYSVGIGQISSEVPQNLSASRPQDRQFILSSKKLLLSDSGFYLCAWRGGNTGELFFGEGSRLTVL.

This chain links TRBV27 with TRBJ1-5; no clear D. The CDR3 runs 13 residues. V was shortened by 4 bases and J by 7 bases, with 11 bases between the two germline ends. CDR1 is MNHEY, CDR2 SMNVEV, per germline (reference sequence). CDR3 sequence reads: CASSSRVYQPQHF. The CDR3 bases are TGTGCCAGCAGTTCCCGGGTGTACCAGCCCCAGCATTTT.

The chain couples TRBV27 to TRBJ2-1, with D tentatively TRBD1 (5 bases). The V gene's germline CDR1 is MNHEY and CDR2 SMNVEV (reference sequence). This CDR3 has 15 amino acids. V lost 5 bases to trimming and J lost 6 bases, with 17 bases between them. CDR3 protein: CASSPPLGHGNEQFF. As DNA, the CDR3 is TGTGCCAGCAGTCCTCCGTTGGGGCACGGCAATGAGCAGTTCTTC.

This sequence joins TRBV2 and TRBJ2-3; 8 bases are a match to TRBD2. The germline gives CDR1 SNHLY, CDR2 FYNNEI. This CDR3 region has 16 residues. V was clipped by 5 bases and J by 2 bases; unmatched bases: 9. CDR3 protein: CASSRGGRSITDTQYF. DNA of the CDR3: TGTGCCAGCAGTCGCGGGGGGCGATCCATCACAGATACGCAGTATTTT.

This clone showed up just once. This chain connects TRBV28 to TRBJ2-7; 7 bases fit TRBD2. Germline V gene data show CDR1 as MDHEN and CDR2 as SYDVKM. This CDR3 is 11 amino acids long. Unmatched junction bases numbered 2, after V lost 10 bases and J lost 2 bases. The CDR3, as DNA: TGTGCCATCGGACTAGCCTACGAGCAGTACTTC. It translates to CAIGLAYEQYF.

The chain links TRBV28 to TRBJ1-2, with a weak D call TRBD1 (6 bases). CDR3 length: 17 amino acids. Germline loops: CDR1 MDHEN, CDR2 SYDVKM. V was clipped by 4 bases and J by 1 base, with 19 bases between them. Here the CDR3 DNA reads TGTGCCAGCAGTTCCCCCGCTTCCGGGACAAATAACTATGGCTACACCTTC. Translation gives CASSSPASGTNNYGYTF.

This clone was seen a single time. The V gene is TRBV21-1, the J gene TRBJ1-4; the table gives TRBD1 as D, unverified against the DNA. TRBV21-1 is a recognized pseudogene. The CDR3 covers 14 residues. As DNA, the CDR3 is TGTGCCAGCAGCGCCACAGGGTTGGATGAAAAACTGTTTTTT. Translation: CASSATGLDEKLFF.

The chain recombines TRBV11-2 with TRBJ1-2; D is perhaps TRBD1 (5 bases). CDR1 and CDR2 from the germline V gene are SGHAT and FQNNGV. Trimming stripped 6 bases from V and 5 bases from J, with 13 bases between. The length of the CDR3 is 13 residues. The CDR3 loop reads CASRYTGTYGYTF. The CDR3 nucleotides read TGTGCCAGCAGATACACCGGGACTTATGGCTACACCTTC.

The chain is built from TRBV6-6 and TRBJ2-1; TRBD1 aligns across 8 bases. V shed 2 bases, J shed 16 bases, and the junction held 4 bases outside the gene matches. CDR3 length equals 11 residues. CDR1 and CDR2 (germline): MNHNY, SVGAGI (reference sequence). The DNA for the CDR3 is TGTGCCAGCAGTTACCCGACAGGGGCATTCTTC. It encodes CASSYPTGAFF.

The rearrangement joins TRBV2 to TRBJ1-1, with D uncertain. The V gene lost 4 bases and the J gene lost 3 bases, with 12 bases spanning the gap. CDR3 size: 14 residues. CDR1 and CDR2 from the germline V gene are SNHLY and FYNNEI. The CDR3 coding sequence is TGTGCCAGCAGTGTTCGTCGGGGAGACACTGAAGCTTTCTTT. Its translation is CASSVRRGDTEAFF.

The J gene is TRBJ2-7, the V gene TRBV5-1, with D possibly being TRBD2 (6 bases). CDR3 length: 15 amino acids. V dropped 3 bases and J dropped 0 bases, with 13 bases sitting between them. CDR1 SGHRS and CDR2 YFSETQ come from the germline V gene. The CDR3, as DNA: TGCGCCAGCAGCTGGAGGGGTATTGGCTCCTACGAGCAGTACTTC. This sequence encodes CASSWRGIGSYEQYF.

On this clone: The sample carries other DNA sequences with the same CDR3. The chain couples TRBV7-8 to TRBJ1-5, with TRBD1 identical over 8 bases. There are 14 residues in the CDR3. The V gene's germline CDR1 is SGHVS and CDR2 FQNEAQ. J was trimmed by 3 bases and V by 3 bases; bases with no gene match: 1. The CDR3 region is CASSLTGVNQPQHF. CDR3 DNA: TGTGCCAGCAGCTTGACAGGGGTCAATCAGCCCCAGCATTTT.

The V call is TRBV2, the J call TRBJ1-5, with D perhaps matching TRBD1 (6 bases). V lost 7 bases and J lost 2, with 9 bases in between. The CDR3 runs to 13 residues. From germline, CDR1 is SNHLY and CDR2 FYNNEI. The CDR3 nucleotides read TGTGCCAGCAAAGGGGGGGGCAATCAGCCCCAGCATTTT. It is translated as CASKGGGNQPQHF.

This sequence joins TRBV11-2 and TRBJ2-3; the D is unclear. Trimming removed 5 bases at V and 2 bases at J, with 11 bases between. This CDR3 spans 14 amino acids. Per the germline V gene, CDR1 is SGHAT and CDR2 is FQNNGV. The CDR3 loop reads CASSRVGYTDTQYF. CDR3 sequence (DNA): TGTGCCAGCAGCCGGGTTGGGTACACAGATACGCAGTATTTT.

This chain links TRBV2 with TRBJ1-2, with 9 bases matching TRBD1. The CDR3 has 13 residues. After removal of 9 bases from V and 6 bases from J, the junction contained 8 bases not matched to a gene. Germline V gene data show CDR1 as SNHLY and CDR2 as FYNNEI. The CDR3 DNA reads TGTGCCAGAGGGGACAGGGAGGTTCATGGCTACACCTTC. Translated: CARGDREVHGYTF. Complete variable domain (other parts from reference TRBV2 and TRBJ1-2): EPEVTQTPSHQVTQMGQEVILRCVPISNHLYFYWYRQILGQKVEFLVSFYNNEISEKSEIFDDQFSVERPDGSNFTLKIRSTKLEDSAMYFCARGDREVHGYTFGSGTRLTVV.

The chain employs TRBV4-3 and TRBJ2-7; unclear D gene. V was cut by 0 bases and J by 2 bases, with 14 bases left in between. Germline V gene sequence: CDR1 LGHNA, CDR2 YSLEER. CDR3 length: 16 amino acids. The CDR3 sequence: CASSQDWARHPYEQYF. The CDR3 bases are TGCGCCAGCAGCCAAGATTGGGCCAGGCACCCCTACGAGCAGTACTTC.

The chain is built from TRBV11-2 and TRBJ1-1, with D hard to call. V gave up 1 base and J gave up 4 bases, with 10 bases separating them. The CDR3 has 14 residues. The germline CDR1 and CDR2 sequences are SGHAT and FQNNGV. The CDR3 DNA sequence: TGTGCCAGCAGCTTAGCCGGGTTCGTCACTGAAGCTTTCTTT. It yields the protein CASSLAGFVTEAFF.

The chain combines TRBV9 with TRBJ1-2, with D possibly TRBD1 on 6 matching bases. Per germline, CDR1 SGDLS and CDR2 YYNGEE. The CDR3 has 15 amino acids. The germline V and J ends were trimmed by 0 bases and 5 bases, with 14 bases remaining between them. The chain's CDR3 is CASSVGRQAGYGYTF. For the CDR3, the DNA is TGTGCCAGCAGCGTAGGGAGACAGGCAGGGTATGGCTACACCTTC.